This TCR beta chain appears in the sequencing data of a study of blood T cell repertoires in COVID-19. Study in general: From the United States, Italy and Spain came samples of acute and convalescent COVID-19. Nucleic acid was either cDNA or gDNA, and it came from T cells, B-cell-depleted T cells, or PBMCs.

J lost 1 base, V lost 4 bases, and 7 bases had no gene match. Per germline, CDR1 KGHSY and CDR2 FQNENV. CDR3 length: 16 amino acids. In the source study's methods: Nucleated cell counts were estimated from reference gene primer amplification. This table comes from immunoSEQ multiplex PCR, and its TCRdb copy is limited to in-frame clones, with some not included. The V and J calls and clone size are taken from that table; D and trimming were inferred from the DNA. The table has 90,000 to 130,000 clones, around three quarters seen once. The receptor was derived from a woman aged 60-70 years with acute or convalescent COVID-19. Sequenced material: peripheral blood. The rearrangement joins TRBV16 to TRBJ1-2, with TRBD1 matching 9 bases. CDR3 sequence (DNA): TGTGCCAGCAGCCCGTGGACAGGGGTCGATAACTATGGCTACACCTTC. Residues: CASSPWTGVDNYGYTF.